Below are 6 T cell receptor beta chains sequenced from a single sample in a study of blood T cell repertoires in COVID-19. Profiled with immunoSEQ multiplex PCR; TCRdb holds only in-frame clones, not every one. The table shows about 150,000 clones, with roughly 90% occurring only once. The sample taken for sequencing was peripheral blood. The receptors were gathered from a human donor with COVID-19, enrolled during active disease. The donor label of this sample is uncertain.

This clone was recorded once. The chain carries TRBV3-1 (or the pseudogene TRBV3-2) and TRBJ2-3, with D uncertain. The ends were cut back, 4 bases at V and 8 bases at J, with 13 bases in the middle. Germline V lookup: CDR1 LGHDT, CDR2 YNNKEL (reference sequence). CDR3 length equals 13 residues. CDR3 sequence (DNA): TGTGCCAGCAGCCGCGCTCAGGTCGGTACGCAGTATTTT. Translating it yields CASSRAQVGTQYF.

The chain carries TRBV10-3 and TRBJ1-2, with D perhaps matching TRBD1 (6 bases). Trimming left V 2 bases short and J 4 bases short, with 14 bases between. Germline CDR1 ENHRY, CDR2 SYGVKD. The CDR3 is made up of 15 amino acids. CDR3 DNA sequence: TGTGCCATCAGTGAGGGGCAGGGGAAAGTCTATGGCTACACCTTC. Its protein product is CAISEGQGKVYGYTF.

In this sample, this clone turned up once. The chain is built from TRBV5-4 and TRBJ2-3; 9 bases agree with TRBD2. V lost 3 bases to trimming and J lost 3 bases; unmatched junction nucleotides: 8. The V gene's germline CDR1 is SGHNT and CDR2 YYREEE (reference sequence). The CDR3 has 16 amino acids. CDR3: CASSSSGTSYTDTQYF. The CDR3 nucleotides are TGTGCCAGCAGCTCCTCCGGGACTAGCTATACAGATACGCAGTATTTT.

The CDR3 region has the DNA TGTGCCACCTCCGGGACTACCTACGAGCAGTACTTC. Its protein is CATSGTTYEQYF. The chain couples TRBV2 to TRBJ2-7; 7 bases match TRBD2. Germline V gene sequence: CDR1 SNHLY, CDR2 FYNNEI. The CDR3 loop spans 12 amino acids. The V and J ends lost 10 bases and 2 bases, in that order; junction bases with no gene match: 5.

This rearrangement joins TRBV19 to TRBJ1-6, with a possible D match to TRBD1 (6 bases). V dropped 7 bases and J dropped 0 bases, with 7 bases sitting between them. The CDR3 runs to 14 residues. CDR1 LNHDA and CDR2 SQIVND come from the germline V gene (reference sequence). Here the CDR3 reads CASKDSSYNSPLHF. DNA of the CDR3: TGTGCCAGTAAGGACAGCTCCTATAATTCACCCCTCCACTTT.

CDR3 loop: CASSIVGPGRNEQFF. In nucleotides, the CDR3 is TGTGCCAGTAGTATAGTTGGGCCGGGAAGAAATGAGCAGTTCTTC. The chain employs TRBV19 and TRBJ2-1, with D maybe TRBD2 (5 bases). This CDR3 is built from 15 residues. Germline-derived CDR1 and CDR2 are LNHDA and SQIVND (reference sequence). V lost 1 base to trimming and J lost 7 bases, with 14 bases between them.